This T cell receptor beta chain was sequenced during a study of lymphopenia after photon versus proton radiotherapy. Study-level findings and limits: Better survival with proton therapy was suggested as possible, not demonstrated. Post-nadir diversity loss with photons came from oligoclonal expansion, particularly CD8+ Temra cells. Under photons, naive T cells and diversity fell while effector/memory populations rose. Larger post-nadir TCR diversity loss correlated inversely with survival in deceased patients.

Losses at the gene ends were 4 bases for V and 4 bases for J; bases not matched to a gene: 4. Per the germline V gene, CDR1 is KGHSH and CDR2 is LQKENI. The CDR3 extends over 14 amino acids. Comment on this clone: Antigen: not known.

Generated by immunoSEQ multiplex PCR, the TCRdb table keeps only in-frame clones and is missing some. The sample has thousands of clones; about 80% are singletons. This TCR derives from a man aged 30-40 years with gastric cancer. The V call is TRBV18, the J call TRBJ2-5; 9 bases align to TRBD1. The material sequenced was peripheral blood, taken from a patient treated with photon-based radiotherapy. The CDR3 here is CASSRGQGTETQYF. In DNA form, the CDR3 reads TGTGCCAGCTCACGGGGACAGGGAACAGAGACCCAGTACTTC.